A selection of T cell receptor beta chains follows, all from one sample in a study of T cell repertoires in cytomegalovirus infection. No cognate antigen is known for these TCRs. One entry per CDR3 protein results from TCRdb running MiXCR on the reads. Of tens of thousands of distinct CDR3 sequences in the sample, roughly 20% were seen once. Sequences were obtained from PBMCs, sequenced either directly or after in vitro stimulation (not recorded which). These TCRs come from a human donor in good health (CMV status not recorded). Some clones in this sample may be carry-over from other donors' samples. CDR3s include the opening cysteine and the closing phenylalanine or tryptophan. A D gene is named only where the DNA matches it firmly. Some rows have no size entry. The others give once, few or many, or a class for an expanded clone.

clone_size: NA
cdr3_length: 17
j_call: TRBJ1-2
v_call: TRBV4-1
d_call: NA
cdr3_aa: CASNLRFSEGSKNGYTF
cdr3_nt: TGCGCCAGCAACCTCAGATTTAGTGAGGGGAGTAAAAATGGCTACACCTTC

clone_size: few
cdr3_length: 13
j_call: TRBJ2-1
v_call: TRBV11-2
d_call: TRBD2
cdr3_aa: CASSLTGGPNQFF
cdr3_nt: TGTGCCAGCAGCTTAACGGGAGGGCCAAATCAGTTCTTC

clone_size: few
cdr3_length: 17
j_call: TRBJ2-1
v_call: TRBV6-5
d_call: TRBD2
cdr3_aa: CASSYSRSGSSVTEQFF
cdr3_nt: TGTGCCAGCAGTTACTCGAGAAGCGGGAGTTCGGTCACAGAGCAGTTCTTC

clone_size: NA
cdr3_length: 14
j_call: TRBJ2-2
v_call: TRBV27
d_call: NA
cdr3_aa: CASTPEWNTGELFF
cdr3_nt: TGTGCCAGCACACCCGAGTGGAACACCGGGGAGCTGTTTTTT

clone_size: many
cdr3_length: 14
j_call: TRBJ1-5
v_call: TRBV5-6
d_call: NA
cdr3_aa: CASSLAGGGQPQHF
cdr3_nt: TGTGCCAGCAGCTTGGCTGGGGGCGGTCAGCCCCAGCATTTT

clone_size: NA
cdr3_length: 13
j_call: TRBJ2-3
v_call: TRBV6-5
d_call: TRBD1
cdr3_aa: CASTRQGADTQYF
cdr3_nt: TGTGCCAGCACCAGACAGGGCGCAGATACGCAGTATTTT

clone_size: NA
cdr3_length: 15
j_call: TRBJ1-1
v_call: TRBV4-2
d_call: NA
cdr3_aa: CASSPSGITNTEAFF
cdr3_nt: TGTGCCAGCAGCCCTAGTGGCATCACGAACACTGAAGCTTTCTTT

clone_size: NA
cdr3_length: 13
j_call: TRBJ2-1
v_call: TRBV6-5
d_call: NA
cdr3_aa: CASSYRDPPGLFF
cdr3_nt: TGTGCCAGCAGTTATCGGGATCCCCCCGGATTGTTCTTC

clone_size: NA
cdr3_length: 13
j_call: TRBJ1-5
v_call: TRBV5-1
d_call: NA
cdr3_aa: CASSLVPDQPQHF
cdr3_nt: TGCGCCAGCAGCTTGGTCCCGGATCAGCCCCAGCATTTT

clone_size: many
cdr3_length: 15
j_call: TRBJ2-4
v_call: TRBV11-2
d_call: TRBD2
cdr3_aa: CASSRVGLAGNIQYF
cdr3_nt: TGTGCCAGCAGCCGTGTTGGACTAGCAGGAAACATTCAGTACTTC

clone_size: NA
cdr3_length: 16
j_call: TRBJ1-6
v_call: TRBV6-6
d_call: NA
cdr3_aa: CVSRQRRHLKNSPLHF
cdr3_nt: TGTGTCAGCAGACAACGGAGGCACCTGAAAAATTCACCCCTCCACTTT

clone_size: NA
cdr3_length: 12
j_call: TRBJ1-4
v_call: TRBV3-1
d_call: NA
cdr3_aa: CASSLKEEKLFF
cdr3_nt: TGTGCCAGCAGCCTAAAGGAAGAAAAACTGTTTTTT

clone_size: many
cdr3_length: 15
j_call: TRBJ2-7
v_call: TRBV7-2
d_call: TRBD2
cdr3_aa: CASSLDVSGAYEQYF
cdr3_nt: TGTGCCAGCAGCTTAGATGTTAGCGGGGCCTACGAGCAGTACTTC

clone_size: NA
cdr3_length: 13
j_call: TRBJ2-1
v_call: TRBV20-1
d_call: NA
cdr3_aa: CSARRSNGGEQFF
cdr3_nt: TGCAGTGCTAGGCGGTCGAACGGGGGTGAGCAGTTCTTC

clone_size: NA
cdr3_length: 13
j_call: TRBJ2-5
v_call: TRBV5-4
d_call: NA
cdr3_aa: CASSFQSGETQYF
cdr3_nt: TGTGCCAGCAGCTTTCAGAGTGGGGAGACCCAGTACTTC

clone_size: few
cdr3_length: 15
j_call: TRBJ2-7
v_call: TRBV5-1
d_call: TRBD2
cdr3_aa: CASSFGTSGIYEQYF
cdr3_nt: TGCGCCAGCAGCTTCGGGACTAGCGGGATTTACGAGCAGTACTTC

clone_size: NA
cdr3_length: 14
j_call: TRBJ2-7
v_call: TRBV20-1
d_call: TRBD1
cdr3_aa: CSADPGQGNYEQYF
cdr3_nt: TGCAGTGCTGATCCCGGACAGGGCAACTACGAGCAGTACTTC

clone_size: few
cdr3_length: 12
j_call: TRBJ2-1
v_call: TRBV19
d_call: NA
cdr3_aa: CASSLGRLEQFF
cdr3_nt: TGTGCCAGTAGCCTCGGGAGACTCGAGCAGTTCTTC

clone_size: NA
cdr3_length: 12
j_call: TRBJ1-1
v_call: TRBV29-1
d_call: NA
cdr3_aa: CGGGAMNTEAFF
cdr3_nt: TGCGGCGGCGGAGCCATGAACACTGAAGCTTTCTTT

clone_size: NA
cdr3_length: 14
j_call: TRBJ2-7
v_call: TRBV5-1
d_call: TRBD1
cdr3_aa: CASSLPGGRGEQYF
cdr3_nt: TGCGCCAGCAGCTTGCCAGGGGGCAGGGGAGAGCAGTACTTC

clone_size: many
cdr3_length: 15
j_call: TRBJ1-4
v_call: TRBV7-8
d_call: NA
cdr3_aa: CASSPNGGTNEKLFF
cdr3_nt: TGTGCCAGCAGCCCCAATGGCGGAACTAATGAAAAACTGTTTTTT

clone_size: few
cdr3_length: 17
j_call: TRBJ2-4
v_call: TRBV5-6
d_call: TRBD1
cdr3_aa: CASSLIRQGRAKNIQYF
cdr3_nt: TGTGCCAGCAGCCTGATTCGACAGGGAAGGGCCAAAAACATTCAGTACTTC

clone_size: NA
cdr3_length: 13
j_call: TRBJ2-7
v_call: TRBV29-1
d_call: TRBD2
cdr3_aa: CSAGTSGAYEQYF
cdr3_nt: TGCAGCGCAGGGACTAGCGGAGCATACGAGCAGTACTTC

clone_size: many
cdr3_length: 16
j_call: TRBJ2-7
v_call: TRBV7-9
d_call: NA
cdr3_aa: CASSHFGNSAAREQYF
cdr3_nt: TGTGCCAGCAGCCATTTTGGAAACTCGGCTGCCAGGGAGCAGTACTTC

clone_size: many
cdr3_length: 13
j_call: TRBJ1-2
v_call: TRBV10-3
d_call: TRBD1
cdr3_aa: CAISGDRGIPGAF
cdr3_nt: TGTGCCATCAGTGGGGACAGGGGCATACCAGGGGCCTTC

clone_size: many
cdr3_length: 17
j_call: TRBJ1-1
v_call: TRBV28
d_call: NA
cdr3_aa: CASSLYGQGGMNTEAFF
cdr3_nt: TGTGCCAGCAGTTTATATGGGCAGGGTGGAATGAACACTGAAGCTTTCTTT

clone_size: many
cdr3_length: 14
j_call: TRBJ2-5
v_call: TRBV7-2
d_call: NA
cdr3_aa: CASSPDRWQETQYF
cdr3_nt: TGTGCCAGCAGCCCGGACAGATGGCAAGAGACCCAGTACTTC

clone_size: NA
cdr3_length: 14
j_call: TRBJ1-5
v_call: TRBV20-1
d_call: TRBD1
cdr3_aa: CSARQGASNQPQHF
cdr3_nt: TGCAGTGCTAGACAGGGGGCAAGCAATCAGCCCCAGCATTTT

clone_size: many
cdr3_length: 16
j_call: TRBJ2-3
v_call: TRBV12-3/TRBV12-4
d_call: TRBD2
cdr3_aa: CASSLGTSGVTDTQYF
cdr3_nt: TGTGCCAGCAGTTTAGGGACTAGCGGGGTGACAGATACGCAGTATTTT

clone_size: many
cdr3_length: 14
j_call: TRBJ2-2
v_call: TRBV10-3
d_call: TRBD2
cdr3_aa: CATRLAADTGELFF
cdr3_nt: TGTGCCACCAGACTAGCGGCAGACACCGGGGAGCTGTTTTTT

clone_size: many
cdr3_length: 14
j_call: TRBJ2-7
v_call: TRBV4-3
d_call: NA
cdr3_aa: CASSQGLAALEQYF
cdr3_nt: TGCGCCAGCAGCCAAGGATTAGCGGCGCTCGAGCAGTACTTC

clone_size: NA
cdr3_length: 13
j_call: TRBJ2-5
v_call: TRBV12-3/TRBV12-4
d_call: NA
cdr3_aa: CASTPAGGETQYF
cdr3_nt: TGTGCCAGCACCCCTGCAGGGGGGGAGACCCAGTACTTC

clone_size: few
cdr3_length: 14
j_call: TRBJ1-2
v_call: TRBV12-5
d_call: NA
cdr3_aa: CASGLDRVFGGYTF
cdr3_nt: TGTGCTAGTGGTTTGGACAGGGTTTTTGGCGGCTACACCTTC

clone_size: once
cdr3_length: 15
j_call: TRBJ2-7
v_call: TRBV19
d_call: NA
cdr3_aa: CASSIAIGGTYEQYF
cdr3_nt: TGTGCCAGTAGTATCGCGATTGGCGGAACCTACGAGCAGTACTTC

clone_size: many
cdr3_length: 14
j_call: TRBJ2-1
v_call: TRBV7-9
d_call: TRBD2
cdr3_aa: CASTLAGDYNEQFF
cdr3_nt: TGTGCCAGCACCTTAGCGGGGGATTACAATGAGCAGTTCTTC

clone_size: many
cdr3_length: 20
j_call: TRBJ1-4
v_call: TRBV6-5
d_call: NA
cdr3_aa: CASSYSNLGIPLATNEKLFF
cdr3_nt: TGTGCCAGCAGTTACTCGAACCTGGGTATCCCCCTTGCAACTAATGAAAAACTGTTTTTT

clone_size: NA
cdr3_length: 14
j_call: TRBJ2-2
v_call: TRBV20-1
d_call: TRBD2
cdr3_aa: CSAMRGANTGELFF
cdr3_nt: TGCAGTGCTATGCGGGGGGCGAACACCGGGGAGCTGTTTTTT

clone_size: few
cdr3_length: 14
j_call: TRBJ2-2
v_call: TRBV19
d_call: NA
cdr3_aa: CAGQTQGGTGELFF
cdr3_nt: TGTGCCGGCCAGACGCAGGGGGGCACCGGGGAGCTGTTTTTT

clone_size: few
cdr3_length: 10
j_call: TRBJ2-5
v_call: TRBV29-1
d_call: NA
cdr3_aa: CSVERETQYF
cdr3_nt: TGCAGCGTTGAACGAGAGACCCAGTACTTC